These 10 T cell receptor beta chains were all obtained from the same sample, sequenced in a study of CD8+ T cells in alopecia areata (dated by TCRdb to the late 2010s). The time point label, as the study defines it: less than five weeks on oral tofacitinib. The treatment or condition label corresponds to: oral pan-JAK inhibitor, 5-10 mg twice daily. Libraries were made using the immunoSEQ multiplex PCR assay. RNA was extracted from all samples and reverse transcribed into cDNA as template for TCR sequencing. What TCRdb holds here is the immuneACCESS table cut down to in-frame rearrangements. Part of the clones is not present; checked against another copy, under half of the missing clones reflect an unresolved V gene, and the others are unexplained. Within this sample are some 200,000 clones, with around 56% of them counted one time only. The ten most abundant clones make up 3% to 4% of the sample.

The sample was CD4+ T cells sorted from blood, taken at week 4, from a patient treated with tofacitinib. These receptors originate from a human donor with alopecia areata.

The chain carries TRBV7-2 and TRBJ2-1; D uncertain. Germline CDR1 is SGHTA and CDR2 is FQGNSA. The V gene lost 3 bases and the J gene lost 6 bases, with 3 bases spanning the gap. The CDR3 contains 11 residues. In DNA, the CDR3 is TGTGCCAGCAGCTTCGTCAATGAGCAGTTCTTC. Translating gives CASSFVNEQFF.

V gene TRBV30 combines with J gene TRBJ1-6; 8 bases are shared with TRBD1. Germline CDR1 GTSNPN, CDR2 SVGIG (reference sequence). The V gene end was trimmed by 0 bases and the J gene end by 10 bases; junction bases not matched to a gene: 8. This CDR3 region has 15 residues. CDR3 nucleotide sequence: TGTGCCTGGAGTGTAAGTGACAGGGGATGGTCACCCCTCCACTTT. Translated: CAWSVSDRGWSPLHF.

This clone turned up a few times. This rearrangement joins TRBV7-2 to TRBJ1-2; no definite D call. CDR1 and CDR2 from the germline V gene are SGHTA and FQGNSA. CDR3 length equals 11 residues. V lost 3 bases and J 7 bases, leaving 6 bases between the germline ends. CDR3 DNA: TGTGCCAGCAGCTTTACAAGTGGCTACACCTTC. It yields the protein CASSFTSGYTF.

The chain uses TRBV9 and TRBJ1-1; D call uncertain. The CDR3 contains 12 residues. V lost 4 bases and J 8 bases, leaving 12 bases between the germline ends. In germline, CDR1 is SGDLS, CDR2 YYNGEE. The CDR3 loop is CASSTYSGEAFF. The DNA of the CDR3 is TGTGCCAGCAGCACCTACAGTGGGGAAGCTTTCTTT.

In this sample, this clone turned up once. The V call is TRBV9, the J call TRBJ1-6; 10 bases map to TRBD1. Per germline, CDR1 SGDLS and CDR2 YYNGEE. This CDR3 region has 18 residues. Trimming cost V 1 base and J 14 bases; bases outside gene matches: 18. This chain's CDR3 is CASSVTRGDRGPIGTLHF. The CDR3 DNA is TGTGCCAGCAGCGTAACGAGAGGGGACAGGGGCCCAATTGGGACCCTCCACTTT. The full variable domain, its missing parts supplied by reference TRBV9 and TRBJ1-6, is DSGVTQTPKHLITATGQRVTLRCSPRSGDLSVYWYQQSLDQGLQFLIQYYNGEERAKGNILERFSAQQFPDLHSELNLSSLELGDSALYFCASSVTRGDRGPIGTLHFGNGTRLTVT.

The rearrangement links TRBV30 to TRBJ1-2, with TRBD1 matching 7 bases. The J segment lost 0 bases and the V segment lost 0 bases, leaving 4 bases of the junction unmatched. The CDR3 is made up of 15 amino acids. Germline V gives CDR1 GTSNPN, CDR2 SVGIG (reference sequence). CDR3 protein: CAWSVRTGANYGYTF. The CDR3 nucleotides read TGTGCCTGGAGTGTCCGGACAGGTGCTAACTATGGCTACACCTTC. Drawing the rest from reference TRBV30 and TRBJ1-2, the complete variable domain is SQTIHQWPATLVQPVGSPLSLECTVEGTSNPNLYWYRQAAGRGLQLLFYSVGIGQISSEVPQNLSASRPQDRQFILSSKKLLLSDSGFYLCAWSVRTGANYGYTFGSGTRLTVV.

This sequence joins TRBV7-9 and TRBJ2-1, with no clear D. V lost 3 bases to trimming and J lost 1 base, with 10 bases between them. The CDR3 covers 15 residues. The germline CDR1 and CDR2 sequences are SEHNR and FQNEAQ (reference sequence). The CDR3, as DNA: TGTGCCAGCAGCTTGGTTCAGGTATCCTACAATGAGCAGTTCTTC. Protein: CASSLVQVSYNEQFF.

V gene TRBV30 combines with J gene TRBJ2-5; D may be TRBD1 (6 bases). V was shortened by 2 bases and J by 13 bases, with 20 bases between the two germline ends. The CDR3 runs 13 residues. Germline V gives CDR1 GTSNPN, CDR2 SVGIG (reference sequence). The CDR3 spells CAWSPIRQAGGYF. The CDR3, as DNA: TGTGCCTGGAGTCCTATTCGACAGGCCGGAGGGTACTTC.

The chain employs TRBV7-2 and TRBJ2-7; possibly TRBD1 for D (7 bases). The CDR3 contains 15 residues. The V end was cut by 5 bases, the J end by 0 bases, with 14 bases between. Germline-derived CDR1 and CDR2 are SGHTA and FQGNSA. The CDR3 DNA reads TGTGCCAGCAGCCGAGGGGGGACAGCCTCCTACGAGCAGTACTTC. Residues: CASSRGGTASYEQYF.

V and J are TRBV6-5 and TRBJ2-1, with a weak D call TRBD1 (6 bases). Per germline, CDR1 MNHEY and CDR2 SVGAGI. Trimming pared 0 bases from V and 5 bases from J, leaving 14 bases between. The CDR3 extends over 16 amino acids. This CDR3 is CASSYSAGAKNNEQFF. The CDR3 DNA is TGTGCCAGCAGTTACTCTGCAGGGGCCAAAAACAATGAGCAGTTCTTC.